This paragraph reports one T cell receptor beta chain. Antigen unknown. Germline assignment: CDR1 LNHNV and CDR2 YYDKDF (reference sequence). This CDR3 comprises 15 residues. V dropped 8 bases and J dropped 2; count of bases not matched to a gene: 5. Researchers ran the PCR with 60 Vbeta and 13 Jbeta primers. Libraries were prepared by immunoSEQ multiplex PCR; TCRdb keeps only in-frame clonotypes and omits some of them. The sample carries 150,000 to 200,000 clones, approximately 80% recorded once. The data derive from a study of cytomegalovirus exposure and HLA in healthy donors. For the study at large: Of all 398 donors who were genotyped, 70% to 85% belonged to the Caucasian-associated ancestry cluster. General observations from the study: Highly shared sequence variants in one cluster were likely a sequencing artifact.

The chain links TRBV15 to TRBJ1-3; TRBD1 matches at 11 bases. This clonotype originated in a woman in her forties or fifties in good health and CMV-seropositive. The sequenced material came from PBMCs. The chain's CDR3 is CATGTGGKAGNTIYF. CDR3 in DNA: TGTGCCACCGGGACAGGGGGAAAAGCTGGAAACACCATATATTTT.